This TCR beta chain was observed in a study of blood T cell repertoires in COVID-19. Across the whole study: The United States, Italy and Spain supplied acute and convalescent COVID-19 samples. The cDNA or gDNA used as material had been derived from T cells, B-cell-depleted T cells, or PBMCs.

The germline CDR1 and CDR2 sequences are MNHEY and SMNVEV (reference sequence). The CDR3 loop spans 13 amino acids. Deletions cut 4 bases from V and 8 bases from J, with 11 bases between. The method was immunoSEQ multiplex PCR; TCRdb's version includes in-frame clones alone and lacks a portion of them. This table has 330,000 or so clones, over 80% appearing once. The chain combines TRBV27 with TRBJ1-4; perhaps TRBD1 as D (5 bases). This clonotype originated in a man younger than 40 who had recovered from COVID-19. The sample consisted of PBMCs or T cells enriched from blood (not recorded which). In DNA form, the CDR3 reads TGTGCCAGCAGTTCCAGGGTGGGGGAAAAACTGTTTTTT. It specifies CASSSRVGEKLFF.